Given below is one T cell receptor (beta chain) in context. This receptor's antigen is unknown. Inclusive of the bounding cysteine and phenylalanine, the CDR3 is 11 residues long. No DNA sequence was recorded. The run used a NextSeq 550. The Human TCR Profiling Kit (MiLaboratory) was used to prepare UMI-labeled 5' RACE TRB cDNA libraries. The full amount of extracted RNA was used for cDNA synthesis, and the full amount of resulting cDNA was used for PCR amplification. Libraries were prepared in parallel with an identical number of PCR cycles. The authors processed their data as follows. With a minimum of two reads required per UMI, MIGEC and MiXCR pulled out about 50,000 +/- 10,000 unique UMI-labeled TRB cDNA molecules from each library. Each library averaged about 37,000 +/- 9,700 functional in-frame TRB CDR3 nucleotide clonotypes without stop codons. After downsampling to 5000 UMI-labeled TRB molecules per sample, diversity metrics such as normalized Shannon-Wiener and Chao1 were calculated in VDJtools. Clonotype-size-weighted physicochemical properties of the central five CDR3 residues (interaction energy, strength, volume and Kidera factor 4) were computed in VDJtools. TCRdb reprocessed the reads, and each CDR3 protein sequence is entered once, without DNA. The V and J calls were determined by TCRdb, not by the authors. This sample's table has entries for approximately 83,000 distinct CDR3 sequences. Around 1.7% of the sample is held by the ten biggest clonotypes.

For every CD8+ T cell subset, a few hundred thousand cells were flow-sorted straight into RLT lysis buffer, and each subset was sorted in triplicate. To exclude memory contaminants, naive CD8+ T cells were stringently defined as CD45RO-CCR7+CD27+CD95-. Standard density gradient centrifugation was used to isolate peripheral blood mononuclear cells from buffy coats. Naive CXCR3-negative and CXCR3-positive CD8+ T cells were flow-sorted on a FACSAria III. Total RNA was extracted from sorted cells with an RNeasy Mini Kit. These data are taken from a study of CXCR3-negative and CXCR3-positive naive CD8 T cells (dated by TCRdb to between 2019 and 2020). Concerning the study at large: Approximately 130 million TRB reads were obtained in total, roughly 1.5 +/- 0.3 million reads per library. Diversity and physicochemical repertoire analyses covered roughly ten donors pooled from two independent experiments. Naive subsets from 5 donors and memory cells from 3 donors were included in the TRBV-TRBJ cluster analysis. Findings and caveats that apply to the study as a whole: Because surface CD5, which is linked to self-reactivity in mice, was comparable between the naive subsets, TCR interaction strength was also inferred from TRB CDR3 physicochemical properties. TRBV-TRBJ usage was similar between naive CXCR3-negative and CXCR3-positive cells from the same donor, while memory cells showed distinct patterns. CXCR3 expression partially decreased after cryopreservation, so most assays used freshly isolated PBMCs. Repertoire diversity was comparably high in both naive subsets but much lower in memory CD8+ T cells. TRB CDR3s from CXCR3-positive naive cells showed higher hydrophobicity (lower Kidera factor 4), lower energy, and higher strength and volume indices than CXCR3-negative naive cells.

The origin of this receptor is a human donor in good health. Some clones in this sample may be carry-over from other donors' samples. The source material was naive CXCR3- CD8+ T cells from blood. Explained via the paper, the cell subset or site label denotes: CD45RO-CCR7+CD27+CD95- naive CD8+ T cells lacking CXCR3 (TNR3-). The rearrangement combines TRBV21-1 with TRBJ2-7. TRBV21-1 is reported as a pseudogene. The CDR3 region reads CASSGAEKQYF.